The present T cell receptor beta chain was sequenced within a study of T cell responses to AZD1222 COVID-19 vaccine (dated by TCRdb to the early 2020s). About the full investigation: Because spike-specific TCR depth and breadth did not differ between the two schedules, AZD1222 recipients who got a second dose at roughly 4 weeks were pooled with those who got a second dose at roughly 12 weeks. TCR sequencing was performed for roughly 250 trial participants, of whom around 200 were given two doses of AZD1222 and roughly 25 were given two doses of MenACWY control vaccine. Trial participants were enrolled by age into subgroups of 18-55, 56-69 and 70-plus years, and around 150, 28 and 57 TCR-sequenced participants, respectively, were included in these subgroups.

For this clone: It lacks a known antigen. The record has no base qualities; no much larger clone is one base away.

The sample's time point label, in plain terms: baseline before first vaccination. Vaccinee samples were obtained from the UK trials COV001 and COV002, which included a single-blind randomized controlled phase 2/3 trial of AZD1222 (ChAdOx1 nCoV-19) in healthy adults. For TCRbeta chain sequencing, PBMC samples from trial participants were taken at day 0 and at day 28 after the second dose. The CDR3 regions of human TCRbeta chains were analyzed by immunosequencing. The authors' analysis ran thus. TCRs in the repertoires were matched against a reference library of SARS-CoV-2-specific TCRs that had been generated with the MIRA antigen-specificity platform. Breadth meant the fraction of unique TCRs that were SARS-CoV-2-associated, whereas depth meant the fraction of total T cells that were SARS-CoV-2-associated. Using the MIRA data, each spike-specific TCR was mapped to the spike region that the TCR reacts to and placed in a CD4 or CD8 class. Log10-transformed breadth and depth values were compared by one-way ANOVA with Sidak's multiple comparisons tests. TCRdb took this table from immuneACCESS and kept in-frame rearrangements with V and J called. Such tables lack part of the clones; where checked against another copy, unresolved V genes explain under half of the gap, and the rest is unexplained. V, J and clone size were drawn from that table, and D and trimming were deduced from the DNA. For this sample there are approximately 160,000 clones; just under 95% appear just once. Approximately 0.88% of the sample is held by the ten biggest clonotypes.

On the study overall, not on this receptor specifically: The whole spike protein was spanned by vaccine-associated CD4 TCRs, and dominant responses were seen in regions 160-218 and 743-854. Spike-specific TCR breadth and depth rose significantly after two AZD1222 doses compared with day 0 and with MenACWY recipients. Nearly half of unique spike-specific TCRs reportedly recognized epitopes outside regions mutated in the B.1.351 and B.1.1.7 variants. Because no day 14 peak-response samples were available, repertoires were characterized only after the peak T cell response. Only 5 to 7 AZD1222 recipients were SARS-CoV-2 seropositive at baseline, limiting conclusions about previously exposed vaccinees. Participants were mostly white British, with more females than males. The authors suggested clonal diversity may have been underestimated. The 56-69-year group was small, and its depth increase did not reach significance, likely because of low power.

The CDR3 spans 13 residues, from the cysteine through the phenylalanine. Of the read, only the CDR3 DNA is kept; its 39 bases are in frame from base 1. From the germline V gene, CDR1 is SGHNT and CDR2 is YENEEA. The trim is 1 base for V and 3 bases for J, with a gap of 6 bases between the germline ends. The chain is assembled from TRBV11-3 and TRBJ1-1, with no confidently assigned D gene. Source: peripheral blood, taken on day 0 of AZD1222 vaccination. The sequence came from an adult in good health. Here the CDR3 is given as CASSLGWDTEAFF. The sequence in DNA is TGTGCCAGCAGCTTAGGGTGGGACACTGAAGCTTTCTTT.